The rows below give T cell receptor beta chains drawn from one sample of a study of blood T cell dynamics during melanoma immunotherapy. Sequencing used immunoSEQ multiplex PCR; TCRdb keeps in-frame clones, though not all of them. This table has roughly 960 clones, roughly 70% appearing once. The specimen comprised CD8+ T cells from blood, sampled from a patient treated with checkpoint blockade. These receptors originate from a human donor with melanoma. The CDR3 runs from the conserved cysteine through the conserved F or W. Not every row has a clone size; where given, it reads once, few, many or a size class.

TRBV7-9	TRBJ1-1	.	CASSPRTANTEAFF
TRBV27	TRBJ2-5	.	CASSLFFASGRVQETQYF
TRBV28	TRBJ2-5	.	CASSLWGEETQYF
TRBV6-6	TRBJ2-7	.	CASSPDTHEQYF
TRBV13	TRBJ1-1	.	CASSSVSGNTEAFF
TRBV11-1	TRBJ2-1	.	CASSLARTSGRYNEQFF
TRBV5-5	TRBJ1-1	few	CASSLFRLNTEAFF
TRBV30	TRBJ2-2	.	CAWNEAGELFF
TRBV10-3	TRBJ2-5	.	CAISDPGETQYF
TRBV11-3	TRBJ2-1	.	CASSQWGAPSNEQFF
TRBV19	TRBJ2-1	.	CASSIMEGSYNEQFF
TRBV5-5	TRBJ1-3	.	CASSPTERQAGGTIYF
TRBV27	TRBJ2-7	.	CASSLKDMTYEQYF
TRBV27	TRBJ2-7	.	CASSRTGPLEQYF
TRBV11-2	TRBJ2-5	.	CASSFEGTQETQYF
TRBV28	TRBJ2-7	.	CASTKGALTYEQYF
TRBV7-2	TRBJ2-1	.	CASSPGDYMEQFF
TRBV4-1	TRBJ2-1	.	CASSLSGRFYNEQFF
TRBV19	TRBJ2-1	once	CASSMERGTYNEQFF
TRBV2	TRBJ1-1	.	CASSRKIPTNTEAFF